The T cell receptor beta chain under discussion was sequenced for a study of CD8 T cells in ankylosing spondylitis. Whole-study results and caveats: Apparently characteristic of ankylosing spondylitis blood was a TCR beta motif (roughly eight highly homologous variants). Significant enrichment of disease-linked clones was reportedly seen in matched ankylosing spondylitis synovial fluid.

Researchers built TCR beta libraries using quantitative 5'-RACE with molecular barcodes. From the 5' RACE reads, TCRdb called clonotypes with MiXCR, one entry per CDR3 protein. Of about 42,000 distinct CDR3 sequences listed, around 3.8% are singletons. V lost 3 bases and J lost 6, with 12 bases in between. The CDR3 has 13 amino acids. The V gene's germline CDR1 is SGDLS and CDR2 YYNGEE. This clonotype was found many times. Its antigen is unidentified. Specimen: blood, either unsorted or a sorted T cell fraction (not recorded which). The receptor comes from a female donor with ankylosing spondylitis or in good health (not recorded which). The chain employs TRBV9 and TRBJ1-2; weak D call: TRBD1 (6 bases). CDR3 protein: CASSEGGSHGYTF. DNA of the CDR3: TGTGCCAGCAGCGAAGGGGGGTCACATGGCTACACCTTC.